The present T cell receptor (beta chain) was sequenced within a study of blood T cell repertoires in COVID-19. Looking at the study overall: Collection of acute and convalescent COVID-19 samples took place in the United States, Italy and Spain. From T cells, B-cell-depleted T cells, or PBMCs came the material, which was cDNA or gDNA.

In germline, CDR1 is SGHNT, CDR2 YENEEA. Trimming at V came to 4 bases and at J to 2 bases, leaving 6 bases not matched to a gene. This CDR3 region has 17 residues. In the source study's methods: Amplified reference gene primers provided the basis for estimating nucleated cell counts. TCRdb keeps only in-frame clones here, not all; method: immunoSEQ multiplex PCR. V, J and clone size are those of that table, while D and trimming were read from the DNA. Of about 170,000 clones detected, about 88% appear once; the ten largest clones hold 7% to 7.5%. Sequencing was performed on peripheral blood. This chain links TRBV11-3 with TRBJ2-6, with TRBD1 identical over 9 bases. The source of this sequence is a woman older than 75 in a cohort sampled during active or convalescent COVID-19. The CDR3 region has the DNA TGTGCCAGCAGCTCGGGACAGGGTACCCCTGGGGCCAACGTCCTGACTTTC. Residues: CASSSGQGTPGANVLTF.